A single sample gave rise to the 2 T cell receptor beta chains below, sequenced in a study of shared clonotypes between healthy human individuals. The protocol was immunoSEQ multiplex PCR, while the TCRdb copy is restricted to in-frame clones and leaves out a portion. The sample gives about 2.4 million clones, roughly 93% of which show up once; about 0.38% is in the top ten. The specimen sequenced was naive CD4+ T cells from PBMCs. Subset here: CD45RA+ positively selected. These receptors were collected from a young man in good health. Some clones in this sample may be carry-over from other donors' samples.

V and J are TRBV10-3 and TRBJ2-1; D possibly matches TRBD1 or TRBD2 (5 bases each). The CDR3 spans 15 residues. V was cut by 10 bases and J by 6 bases, with 22 bases left in between. Germline loops: CDR1 ENHRY, CDR2 SYGVKD. The CDR3 region has the DNA TGTGCCACAAACCGGGATATAAAAGGGGTCAATGAGCAGTTCTTC. Amino acids: CATNRDIKGVNEQFF.

The chain carries TRBV28 and TRBJ2-6; D uncertain. V gave up 3 bases and J gave up 4 bases, with 10 bases separating them. The CDR3 contains 15 residues. Germline V gene data show CDR1 as MDHEN and CDR2 as SYDVKM. The CDR3 sequence is CASSFGFVGANVLTF. Written as DNA, the CDR3 is TGTGCCAGCAGTTTTGGGTTTGTAGGGGCCAACGTCCTGACTTTC.